This T cell receptor beta chain stems from a study of shared T cell receptors in the human thymus. Profiled with immunoSEQ multiplex PCR; TCRdb holds only in-frame clones, not every one. The repertoire holds more than 550,000 clones, with more than 75% as singletons. V shed 1 base and J shed 2 bases, with 15 bases lying between them. Germline-derived CDR1 and CDR2 are SGHVS and FNYEAQ. CDR3 length: 18 residues. The same sample was also studied in work on human thymus T cells. From that paper: Corrective cardiac operations yielded the resected thymus tissue. Seemingly biased V and J gene usage marked thymic and blood repertoires. Reports from related research described highly overlapping thymic repertoires among unrelated individuals.

This TCR came from a boy younger than two with a congenital heart defect. Material: thymocytes. The chain is built from TRBV7-6 and TRBJ2-6, with D possibly being TRBD2 (7 bases). CDR3 sequence reads: CASSLGTRWGPGANVLTF. In DNA, the CDR3 is TGTGCCAGCAGCTTAGGGACTAGGTGGGGGCCTGGGGCCAACGTCCTGACTTTC. Filled out from reference TRBV7-6 and TRBJ2-6, the complete variable domain reads GAGVSQSPRYKVTKRGQDVALRCDPISGHVSLYWYRQALGQGPEFLTYFNYEAQQDKSGLPNDRFSAERPEGSISTLTIQRTEQRDSAMYRCASSLGTRWGPGANVLTFGAGSRLTVL.